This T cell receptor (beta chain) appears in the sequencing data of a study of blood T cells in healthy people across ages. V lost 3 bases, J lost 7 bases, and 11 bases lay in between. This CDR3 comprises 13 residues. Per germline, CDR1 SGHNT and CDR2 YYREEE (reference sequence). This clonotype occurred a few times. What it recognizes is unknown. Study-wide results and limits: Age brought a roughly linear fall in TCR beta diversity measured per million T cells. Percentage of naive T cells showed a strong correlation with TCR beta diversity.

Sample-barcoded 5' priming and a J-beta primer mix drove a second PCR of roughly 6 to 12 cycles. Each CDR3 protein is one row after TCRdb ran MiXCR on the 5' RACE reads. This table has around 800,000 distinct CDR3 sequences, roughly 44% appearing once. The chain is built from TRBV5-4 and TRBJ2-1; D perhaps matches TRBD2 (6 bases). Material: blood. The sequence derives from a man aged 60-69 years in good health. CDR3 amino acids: CASSSGTLNEQFF. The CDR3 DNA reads TGTGCCAGCAGCTCCGGGACTCTAAATGAGCAGTTCTTC.